Listed below are T cell receptor beta chains from one sample, sequenced in a study of chemoradiotherapy in HPV16-positive cancers. Clones were read by immunoSEQ multiplex PCR, and TCRdb kept only the in-frame ones, dropping some. Of under 25,000 clones listed, approximately 88% are singletons. The sample in question was blood, obtained from a patient who underwent chemoradiotherapy. The source is a human donor with HPV-associated anogenital cancer. CDR3s include the opening cysteine and the closing phenylalanine or tryptophan. A D gene is named only where the DNA matches it firmly. Size is stated for part of the rows, as once, few or many counts, or as a class when the clone is expanded.

>TRBV5-6|TRBJ2-5|NA|TRBD2
CASSLVTGGQETQYF
TGTGCCAGCAGCTTGGTCACGGGGGGCCAAGAGACCCAGTACTTC
>TRBV7-2|TRBJ1-2|once|NA
CASSLWGRRLNYGYTF
TGTGCCAGCAGCTTATGGGGCAGGCGTCTTAACTATGGCTACACCTTC
>TRBV19|TRBJ1-6|NA|NA
CASSIGGSPENKSPLHF
TGTGCCAGTAGTATCGGGGGCTCCCCCGAGAACAAATCACCCCTCCACTTT
>TRBV7-3|TRBJ1-6|NA|NA
CASSLKGMGAKNSPLHF
TGTGCCAGCAGCTTAAAAGGGATGGGAGCGAAAAATTCACCCCTCCACTTT
>TRBV10-1|TRBJ1-3|NA|NA
CASSETGSGNTIYF
TGCGCCAGCAGTGAAACAGGCTCTGGAAACACCATATATTTT
>TRBV7-3|TRBJ2-1|NA|NA
CASSPGYSSYNEQFF
TGTGCCAGCAGCCCCGGATACAGCTCCTACAATGAGCAGTTCTTC
>TRBV10-3|TRBJ2-5|few|NA
CAIGPSLEEETQYF
TGTGCCATCGGGCCTAGCCTGGAGGAAGAGACCCAGTACTTC
>TRBV9|TRBJ2-1|NA|NA
CASSPPGGHSYNEQFF
TGTGCCAGCAGCCCCCCGGGGGGCCACTCCTACAATGAGCAGTTCTTC
>TRBV7-3|TRBJ2-1|once|TRBD2
CASSLKPRLAETYNEQFF
TGTGCCAGCAGCTTAAAACCCAGACTAGCGGAAACCTACAATGAGCAGTTCTTC
>TRBV5-4|TRBJ1-3|NA|NA
CASSLDSSGNTIYF
TGTGCCAGCAGCTTAGACAGCTCTGGAAACACCATATATTTT
>TRBV20-1|TRBJ1-3|NA|NA
CSARGGGTIYF
TGCAGTGCTAGGGGGGGAGGCACCATATATTTT
>TRBV6-1|TRBJ2-2|NA|NA
CASSVGAGETGELFF
TGTGCCAGCAGTGTTGGGGCAGGGGAAACCGGGGAGCTGTTTTTT
>TRBV6-5|TRBJ1-3|NA|NA
CASSQGVAGNTIYF
TGTGCCAGCAGTCAGGGAGTCGCTGGAAACACCATATATTTT
>TRBV19|TRBJ2-7|NA|NA
CASSMDRTYEQYF
TGTGCCAGTAGTATGGACAGAACCTACGAGCAGTACTTC
>TRBV5-1|TRBJ2-1|NA|TRBD1
CASSPQAGTGSNEQFF
TGCGCCAGCAGCCCCCAGGCGGGGACAGGGAGTAATGAGCAGTTCTTC
>TRBV6-6|TRBJ1-4|NA|NA
CASSYSGEKLFF
TGTGCCAGCAGTTACTCCGGCGAAAAACTGTTTTTT
>TRBV14|TRBJ2-1|NA|TRBD1
CASSQVLRQGSNEQFF
TGTGCCAGCAGCCAAGTCCTACGACAGGGTTCCAATGAGCAGTTCTTC
>TRBV6-4|TRBJ2-3|NA|TRBD2
CASSVAGGTDTQYF
TGTGCCAGCAGTGTAGCGGGGGGCACAGATACGCAGTATTTT
>TRBV5-1|TRBJ1-1|NA|TRBD1
CASSIGTGEKAFF
TGCGCCAGCAGCATAGGGACAGGCGAAAAAGCTTTCTTT
>TRBV10-2|TRBJ2-7|NA|TRBD1
CASRDSPGYEQYF
TGCGCCAGCCGGGACAGCCCTGGTTACGAGCAGTACTTC
>TRBV19|TRBJ2-2|NA|TRBD1
CASSIGQGGGGELFF
TGTGCCAGTAGTATAGGACAGGGCGGAGGAGGGGAGCTGTTTTTT
>TRBV19|TRBJ1-5|few|NA
CASSPGGGRQPQHF
TGTGCCAGTAGTCCCGGGGGGGGGCGGCAGCCCCAGCATTTT
>TRBV9|TRBJ1-4|NA|NA
CASSPRTATNEKLFF
TGTGCCAGCAGCCCCCGGACGGCAACTAATGAAAAACTGTTTTTT
>TRBV6-5|TRBJ2-7|once|TRBD1
CASSPQGFTYEQYF
TGTGCCAGCAGCCCACAGGGGTTTACCTACGAGCAGTACTTC
>TRBV6-4|TRBJ2-7|NA|NA
CASRNYEQYF
TGTGCCAGCAGGAACTACGAGCAGTACTTC
>TRBV5-5|TRBJ1-2|NA|NA
CASSLAEELYGYTF
TGTGCCAGCAGCTTGGCAGAGGAACTCTATGGCTACACCTTC
>TRBV7-8|TRBJ2-5|NA|TRBD2
CASSSPTSGGRETQYF
TGTGCCAGCAGCTCCCCTACTAGCGGGGGCCGGGAGACCCAGTACTTC
>TRBV5-8|TRBJ2-7|NA|NA
CASSVYFRGEQYF
TGTGCCAGCAGCGTATACTTCAGGGGCGAGCAGTACTTC
>TRBV27|TRBJ2-7|NA|TRBD1
CASSLSGTGGHEQYF
TGTGCCAGCAGTTTATCTGGGACAGGGGGCCACGAGCAGTACTTC
>TRBV14|TRBJ1-2|NA|NA
CASSQGLSFAYGYTF
TGTGCCAGCAGCCAAGGTCTCAGCTTCGCCTATGGCTACACCTTC
>TRBV6-5|TRBJ1-1|NA|NA
CASSWQGREAEAFF
TGTGCCAGCAGTTGGCAGGGGAGGGAGGCTGAAGCTTTCTTT
>TRBV19|TRBJ1-1|NA|NA
CASSIPGMNTEAFF
TGTGCCAGTAGTATCCCCGGGATGAACACTGAAGCTTTCTTT
>TRBV10-2|TRBJ2-7|NA|NA
CASSDPGESRSYEQYF
TGCGCCAGCAGCGACCCAGGGGAAAGCAGGTCCTACGAGCAGTACTTC
>TRBV5-1|TRBJ2-3|NA|TRBD2
CASSLLLATQRGHVNTQYF
TGCGCCAGCAGCTTGCTCCTCGCTACTCAGCGGGGTCACGTGAATACGCAGTATTTT
>TRBV13|TRBJ1-1|NA|NA
CASSLENMNTEAFF
TGTGCCAGCAGCTTAGAAAACATGAACACTGAAGCTTTCTTT
>TRBV4-1|TRBJ2-2|NA|NA
CASSQDGNTGELFF
TGCGCCAGCAGCCAAGACGGGAACACCGGGGAGCTGTTTTTT
>TRBV7-2|TRBJ1-3|NA|TRBD1
CASSLARGGNTIYF
TGTGCCAGCAGCTTAGCCAGGGGGGGAAACACCATATATTTT
>TRBV18|TRBJ2-2|NA|TRBD1
CASSSDRDTGELFF
TGTGCCAGCTCGTCGGACAGGGACACCGGGGAGCTGTTTTTT
>TRBV6-5|TRBJ2-1|NA|TRBD1
CASSQLQGAHNEQFF
TGTGCCAGCAGTCAGCTACAGGGGGCTCATAATGAGCAGTTCTTC
>TRBV7-2|TRBJ1-5|NA|NA
CASTMFLDQPQHF
TGTGCCAGCACGATGTTCCTGGATCAGCCCCAGCATTTT
>TRBV19|TRBJ2-5|NA|TRBD2
CASSAGVQGETQYF
TGTGCCAGTAGTGCGGGAGTCCAAGGCGAGACCCAGTACTTC
>TRBV5-1|TRBJ2-5|NA|TRBD1
CASSFAWMGQDQRTQYF
TGCGCCAGCAGCTTCGCGTGGATGGGACAGGACCAGAGGACCCAGTACTTC